This entry lists 20 T cell receptor beta chains sequenced from one sample in a study of T cells after somatic rescue of genetic block. Only in-frame clones appear in the TCRdb table, and some are missing; sequencing was by immunoSEQ multiplex PCR. The sample shows about 88,000 clones, about 87% of them seen only once. The sequenced material came from peripheral blood mononuclear cells (PBMCs). The receptor source for this set is a woman aged 18-30 years.

The chain uses TRBV7-2 and TRBJ2-4; D is undetermined. This CDR3 is built from 13 residues. V lost 5 bases and J lost 1, with 6 bases in between. Looked up from germline, CDR1 is SGHTA and CDR2 is FQGNSA. CDR3 sequence: CASSNPAKNIQYF. The CDR3 coding sequence is TGTGCCAGCAGCAATCCGGCCAAAAACATTCAGTACTTC. Drawing the rest from reference TRBV7-2 and TRBJ2-4, the complete variable domain is GAGVSQSPSNKVTEKGKDVELRCDPISGHTALYWYRQSLGQGLEFLIYFQGNSAPDKSGLPSDRFSAERTGGSVSTLTIQRTQQEDSAVYLCASSNPAKNIQYFGAGTRLSVL.

The chain combines TRBV19 with TRBJ1-2; TRBD1 agrees at 7 bases. Per germline, CDR1 LNHDA and CDR2 SQIVND (reference sequence). The V and J ends lost 7 bases and 7 bases, in that order; junction bases with no gene match: 6. The CDR3 contains 12 residues. The CDR3 region has the DNA TGTGCCAGTATGGGGACAGAGGGTGGCTACACCTTC. Amino acid sequence: CASMGTEGGYTF. Combining the CDR3 with reference TRBV19 and TRBJ1-2 gives the whole variable domain DGGITQSPKYLFRKEGQNVTLSCEQNLNHDAMYWYRQDPGQGLRLIYYSQIVNDFQKGDIAEGYSVSREKKESFPLTVTSAQKNPTAFYLCASMGTEGGYTFGSGTRLTVV.

This chain uses TRBV14 with TRBJ1-1; D not certain. The ends were cut back, 2 bases at V and 3 bases at J, with 7 bases in the middle. This CDR3 spans 13 amino acids. The germline V gene encodes CDR1 SGHDN and CDR2 FVKESK. The chain's CDR3 is CASSQTRDTEAFF. DNA of the CDR3: TGTGCCAGCAGCCAAACCCGGGACACTGAAGCTTTCTTT.

The V and J genes are TRBV2 and TRBJ1-2; D is undetermined. Germline CDR1 SNHLY, CDR2 FYNNEI. This CDR3 region has 16 residues. Trimming shortened V by 2 bases and J by 1 base, and 14 bases separated the two germline ends. The CDR3, as DNA: TGTGCCAGCAGTGAATTGGAGCAGGAGATTAACTATGGCTACACCTTC. This encodes CASSELEQEINYGYTF.

This chain connects TRBV6-5 to TRBJ2-7, with D hard to call. CDR1 is MNHEY, CDR2 SVGAGI, per germline. Trimming left V 4 bases short and J 6 bases short, with 19 bases between. CDR3 size: 15 residues. CDR3 sequence: CASSFPGLGRAEQYF. Here the CDR3 DNA reads TGTGCCAGCAGTTTTCCGGGCCTGGGTAGGGCCGAGCAGTACTTC.

The CDR3 DNA is TGTGCCAGCAGACCAGAGGGACTACCTTCCTACGAGCAGTACTTC. Protein product: CASRPEGLPSYEQYF. The V gene is TRBV2, the J gene TRBJ2-7, with TRBD2 identical over 7 bases. The CDR3 spans 15 residues. Per the germline V gene, CDR1 is SNHLY and CDR2 is FYNNEI. J was trimmed by 1 base and V by 6 bases; bases with no gene match: 9.

This rearrangement joins TRBV2 to TRBJ2-3; TRBD2 aligns across 7 bases. Looked up from germline, CDR1 is SNHLY and CDR2 is FYNNEI. The CDR3 runs 14 residues. With 2 bases clipped from V and 6 bases from J, the junction kept 5 bases outside the gene matches. CDR3 loop: CASSESMRGDTQYF. The CDR3 bases are TGTGCCAGCAGTGAATCAATGCGGGGGGATACGCAGTATTTT.

The rearrangement links TRBV5-1 to TRBJ2-5; TRBD2 aligns across 10 bases. The J call is doubtful: the DNA matches TRBJ2-7 better. This CDR3 spans 15 amino acids. Germline V gene data show CDR1 as SGHRS and CDR2 as YFSETQ. The CDR3 loop reads CASSLVAGGSYEQYF. The CDR3 nucleotides are TGCGCCAGCAGCTTGGTAGCGGGAGGCTCCTACGAGCAGTACTTC.

The V and J genes are TRBV4-2 and TRBJ2-7; 14 bases are shared with TRBD2. The junction had 4 bases not matched to a gene; V was cut back by 1 base and J by 2 bases. The CDR3 covers 17 residues. The germline V gene encodes CDR1 LGHNA and CDR2 YNFKEQ. The CDR3 loop is CASSQAGLAGGPYEQYF. DNA of the CDR3: TGTGCCAGCAGCCAAGCCGGACTAGCGGGAGGTCCCTACGAGCAGTACTTC.

The chain links TRBV6-1 to TRBJ1-1; the match to TRBD1 covers 7 bases. With 4 bases clipped from V and 3 bases from J, the junction kept 5 bases outside the gene matches. Germline V gene data show CDR1 as MNHNS and CDR2 as SASEGT. This CDR3 region has 14 residues. CDR3 coding DNA: TGTGCCAGCAGTGTCCTACAGGGGCACACTGAAGCTTTCTTT. This gives the protein CASSVLQGHTEAFF.

The chain recombines TRBV7-9 with TRBJ1-1; no clear D. Germline V lookup: CDR1 SEHNR, CDR2 FQNEAQ (reference sequence). The CDR3 extends over 14 amino acids. V lost 5 bases to trimming and J lost 1 base, with 11 bases between them. CDR3 protein: CASSTRVGNTEAFF. The CDR3 bases are TGTGCCAGCAGCACTAGGGTGGGGAACACTGAAGCTTTCTTT.

This chain uses TRBV27 with TRBJ1-1; the D is unclear. This CDR3 has 13 amino acids. V shed 6 bases and J shed 0 bases, with 8 bases lying between them. Germline V gene sequence: CDR1 MNHEY, CDR2 SMNVEV (reference sequence). CDR3 loop: CASRWQMNTEAFF. As DNA, the CDR3 is TGTGCCAGCAGGTGGCAGATGAACACTGAAGCTTTCTTT.

J is TRBJ1-2 and V is TRBV7-9, with 7 bases matching TRBD1. In germline, CDR1 is SEHNR, CDR2 FQNEAQ (reference sequence). The CDR3 sequence is 17 residues long. V lost 4 bases, J lost 7 bases, and 18 bases stayed unmatched. The CDR3 reads CASSSIRRRGLTGGYTF. The CDR3 coding sequence is TGTGCCAGCAGCTCTATACGGAGGAGGGGGCTCACAGGTGGCTACACCTTC.

This chain joins TRBV19 and TRBJ1-2; D remains unclear. Germline V gives CDR1 LNHDA, CDR2 SQIVND (reference sequence). V lost 0 bases and J 6 bases, leaving 5 bases between the germline ends. This CDR3 region has 12 residues. CDR3 in DNA: TGTGCCAGTAGTATAGATGGAGATGGCTACACCTTC. This codes for CASSIDGDGYTF.

In DNA form, the CDR3 reads TGTGCCAGCAGCCCGGGGGGTCGGCGCTATAATGAAAAACTGTTTTTT. This encodes CASSPGGRRYNEKLFF. The gene calls are TRBV6-6 and TRBJ1-4; D perhaps matches TRBD1 (5 bases). The CDR3 sequence is 16 residues long. Germline V CDR1 and CDR2: MNHNY, SVGAGI (reference sequence). V was trimmed by 6 bases and J by 4 bases, leaving 18 bases between them.

The CDR3 loop is CASSLTRTYTGELFF. CDR3 bases: TGTGCCAGCAGCTTAACCCGGACCTACACCGGGGAGCTGTTTTTT. The genes are TRBV7-8 and TRBJ2-2; D gene ambiguous. V lost 2 bases and J lost 3, with 10 bases in between. Germline-derived CDR1 and CDR2 are SGHVS and FQNEAQ. The CDR3 is 15 amino acids.

The chain links TRBV15 to TRBJ2-5; the D call may be TRBD1 or TRBD2 (5 bases each). The tail of the sequence fits TRBJ2-7 better, so the J call may be wrong. The CDR3 is 11 residues long. Looked up from germline, CDR1 is LNHNV and CDR2 is YYDKDF (reference sequence). CDR3 sequence: CATSSGGEQYF. The CDR3 bases are TGTGCCACCAGCAGTGGGGGCGAGCAGTACTTC.

The CDR3 protein is CASSPSGTGKETQYF. The CDR3 nucleotides read TGTGCCAGCAGCCCGTCTGGGACAGGGAAAGAGACCCAGTACTTC. The chain combines TRBV28 with TRBJ2-5, with 9 positions matching TRBD1. CDR1 and CDR2 (germline): MDHEN, SYDVKM. The CDR3 is made up of 15 amino acids. The J segment lost 3 bases and the V segment lost 6 bases, leaving 8 bases of the junction unmatched.

Only one count was recorded for this clone. The rearrangement joins TRBV11-2 to TRBJ2-5, with 14 bases fitting TRBD2. Germline CDR1 and CDR2: SGHAT and FQNNGV. The junction had 6 bases not matched to a gene; V was cut back by 5 bases and J by 1 base. The length of the CDR3 is 17 residues. This chain's CDR3 is CASSTGLAGARQETQYF. The CDR3 nucleotides read TGTGCCAGCAGCACGGGACTAGCGGGAGCGCGCCAAGAGACCCAGTACTTC.

J is TRBJ2-5 and V is TRBV7-9; D is unclear. V was clipped by 2 bases and J by 0 bases, with 10 bases between them. The CDR3 extends over 15 amino acids. Germline V gene sequence: CDR1 SEHNR, CDR2 FQNEAQ (reference sequence). CDR3 in amino acids: CASSLRTRNQETQYF. CDR3 nucleotide sequence: TGTGCCAGCAGCTTACGGACGCGGAACCAAGAGACCCAGTACTTC.